This entry lists 9 T cell receptor beta chains sequenced from one sample in a study of blood T cell repertoires in COVID-19. Only in-frame clones appear in the TCRdb table, and some are missing; sequencing was by immunoSEQ multiplex PCR. The data show 300,000 or so clones, 85% to 90% seen once. Sequencing was carried out using PBMCs or T cells enriched from blood (not recorded which). The source is a woman aged 18-35 years who had recovered from COVID-19.

The chain recombines TRBV5-1 with TRBJ2-3; D may be TRBD2 (6 bases). CDR3 length: 15 amino acids. Trimming left V 2 bases short and J 4 bases short, with 14 bases between. Germline CDR1 reads SGHRS; CDR2 reads YFSETQ. The DNA of the CDR3 is TGCGCCAGCAGCTTTTCGGGGGAGTTACCAGATACGCAGTATTTT. As protein: CASSFSGELPDTQYF.

This chain connects TRBV5-1 to TRBJ1-2, with a possible D match to TRBD1 (5 bases). Trimming removed 0 bases from V and 8 bases from J, with 11 bases in between. The CDR3 contains 13 residues. CDR1 and CDR2 (germline): SGHRS, YFSETQ. This CDR3 reads CASSLAGLKGYTF. CDR3 in DNA: TGCGCCAGCAGCTTGGCAGGGTTAAAGGGCTACACCTTC.

The chain links TRBV12-5 to TRBJ2-2, with 8 bases fitting TRBD2. The CDR3 contains 20 residues. Germline CDR1 is LGHNT and CDR2 is FRNRAP. J gave up 0 bases and V 5 bases, and 17 bases lay outside the gene matches. The CDR3, as DNA: TGTGCTAGTGGTCTCTACGCACGTGGCCTAGCGGGCCCGAACACCGGGGAGCTGTTTTTT. Its protein product is CASGLYARGLAGPNTGELFF.

The V gene is TRBV3-1 (or the pseudogene TRBV3-2), the J gene TRBJ1-2; D gene ambiguous. From germline, CDR1 is LGHDT and CDR2 YNNKEL (reference sequence). Between the trimmed V and J ends, which lost 0 bases and 5 bases, there was a span of 13 bases. The CDR3 spans 15 residues. This CDR3 is CASSQDEGSWYGYTF. The CDR3 coding sequence is TGTGCCAGCAGCCAAGATGAGGGCAGTTGGTATGGCTACACCTTC.

This chain connects TRBV10-3 to TRBJ1-4; weak D call: TRBD1 (6 bases). The CDR3 has 16 amino acids. Germline V CDR1 and CDR2: ENHRY, SYGVKD. The V end was cut by 4 bases, the J end by 7 bases, with 19 bases between. The CDR3 reads CAISGRQGLDGEKLFF. CDR3 in DNA: TGTGCCATCAGTGGCCGGCAGGGGCTAGATGGTGAAAAACTGTTTTTT.

V usage is TRBV10-1 and J usage is TRBJ2-5; D is possibly TRBD1 (6 bases). Trimming pared 5 bases from V and 1 base from J, leaving 11 bases between. Germline CDR1 WNHNN, CDR2 SYGVQD (reference sequence). CDR3 length: 14 amino acids. CDR3 protein: CASSHRDTQETQYF. The CDR3, as DNA: TGCGCCAGCAGTCACCGGGACACCCAAGAGACCCAGTACTTC.

V is TRBV13 and J is TRBJ1-2; 7 bases agree with TRBD1. Germline trimming cut 0 bases from V and 4 bases from J; bases unmatched to any gene: 8. Germline CDR1 PRHDT, CDR2 FYEKMQ (reference sequence). This CDR3 is built from 16 residues. This CDR3 reads CASSLGVQGVFYGYTF. The CDR3 coding sequence is TGTGCCAGCAGCTTAGGGGTCCAGGGGGTTTTCTATGGCTACACCTTC.

The chain employs TRBV11-2 and TRBJ1-1, with TRBD1 matching 7 bases. The CDR3 loop spans 14 amino acids. CDR1 and CDR2 from the germline V gene are SGHAT and FQNNGV. V trimming: 2 bases; J trimming: 8 bases; junction bases outside the gene matches: 8. The CDR3 nucleotides read TGTGCCAGCAGCTTAAGGGCGGGCAGGGGGGAAGCTTTCTTT. It is translated as CASSLRAGRGEAFF.

The chain couples TRBV6-5 to TRBJ2-4; TRBD1 agrees at 7 bases. The CDR3 sequence is 14 residues long. The V gene's germline CDR1 is MNHEY and CDR2 SVGAGI. With 6 bases clipped from V and 9 bases from J, the junction kept 11 bases outside the gene matches. The CDR3 region has the DNA TGTGCCAGCAGCAGCGGACAGGTTAAGGGCATTCAGTACTTC. This codes for CASSSGQVKGIQYF.